The clone carrying this T cell receptor (beta chain) came up a few times. Antigen unknown. Germline CDR1 reads LGHNA; CDR2 reads YSLEER. The CDR3 is 19 residues long. With 0 bases removed from V and 3 bases from J, the gap between germline ends came to 23 bases. Repertoires were generated with immunoSEQ multiplex PCR, while TCRdb's copy carries only in-frame clones and drops some. The data hold 300,000 to 350,000 clones, with more than 65% observed a single time. This sample stems from a study of cytotoxic CD8 clonotypes in ibrutinib-treated CLL. Whole-study results and caveats: Baseline-level clonality went beyond age-matched healthy donors and moved in step with circulating CD8+ T-cell counts.

This receptor was taken from a human donor with chronic lymphocytic leukemia. The sequencing here drew on PBMCs, taken before ibrutinib treatment. The chain employs TRBV4-3 and TRBJ1-1; TRBD1 might be the D (5 bases). CDR3 coding DNA: TGCGCCAGCAGCCAAGATCTGGTTGACAGTTTGAATTATGACACTGAAGCTTTCTTT. Amino acid sequence: CASSQDLVDSLNYDTEAFF.